Below, 24 T cell receptor beta chains from the same sample are listed, as sequenced in a study of blood T cell repertoires in COVID-19. Profiled with immunoSEQ multiplex PCR; TCRdb holds only in-frame clones, not every one. The sample lists roughly 60,000 clones; nearly 80% were seen once. The sample was peripheral blood. Receptor source: a human donor in a cohort sampled during active COVID-19.

The rearrangement joins TRBV19 to TRBJ1-1; no clear D. Germline CDR1 LNHDA, CDR2 SQIVND (reference sequence). This CDR3 is built from 14 residues. V shed 5 bases and J shed 0 bases, with 10 bases lying between them. For the CDR3, the DNA is TGTGCCAGTAGTTACGCAGGATTGAACACTGAAGCTTTCTTT. Translated, it gives CASSYAGLNTEAFF.

The chain links TRBV5-6 to TRBJ1-4; 9 positions match TRBD1. The CDR3 totals 16 residues. The V gene end was trimmed by 3 bases and the J gene end by 5 bases; junction bases not matched to a gene: 8. Germline CDR1 is SGHDT and CDR2 is YYEEEE. CDR3 sequence (DNA): TGTGCCAGCAGCTACGACAGGGGGGTCGTAAATGAAAAACTGTTTTTT. This codes for CASSYDRGVVNEKLFF.

The chain links TRBV30 to TRBJ1-6, with 8 bases fitting TRBD1. This CDR3 comprises 13 residues. Germline assignment: CDR1 GTSNPN and CDR2 SVGIG (reference sequence). Trimming took 4 bases from V and 7 from J; bases not matched to a gene: 3. CDR3 in DNA: TGTGCCTGGACAGGACAGGGAAATTCACCCCTCCACTTT. This encodes CAWTGQGNSPLHF.

The V call is TRBV6-5, the J call TRBJ2-1, with D perhaps TRBD1 (5 bases). V lost 6 bases and J 6 bases, leaving 9 bases between the germline ends. Per germline, CDR1 MNHEY and CDR2 SVGAGI. The CDR3 has 12 amino acids. The CDR3, as DNA: TGTGCCAGCAGCCCCAGGGCCAATGAGCAGTTCTTC. This gives the protein CASSPRANEQFF.

This clone was counted a few times. The chain uses TRBV12-3 or TRBV12-4 and TRBJ2-7; D may be TRBD2 (6 bases). CDR3 size: 13 residues. Trimming took 2 bases from V and 2 from J, leaving 7 bases between them. The CDR3 DNA reads TGTGCCAGCAGTTTAATAGCGGCCTACGAGCAGTACTTC. This codes for CASSLIAAYEQYF.

V gene TRBV24-1 combines with J gene TRBJ2-7, with 10 bases identical to TRBD1. Losses at the gene ends were 6 bases for V and 4 bases for J; bases not matched to a gene: 2. The CDR3 is 13 amino acids. Germline CDR1 KGHDR, CDR2 SFDVKD. The CDR3 loop reads CATSRTGGYEQYF. The CDR3 bases are TGTGCCACCAGTAGGACAGGGGGTTACGAGCAGTACTTC.

This chain joins TRBV2 and TRBJ2-7; 8 nucleotides align to TRBD1. With V trimmed by 7 bases and J by 4 bases, 9 bases remained unmatched. CDR1 is SNHLY and CDR2 is FYNNEI in the germline V gene. The CDR3 runs to 14 residues. The CDR3 sequence is CASTQGAYSYEQYF. Here the CDR3 DNA reads TGTGCCAGCACGCAGGGGGCGTATTCTTACGAGCAGTACTTC.

This chain uses TRBV5-1 with TRBJ1-1; a possible D gene is TRBD1 (5 bases). The V and J ends lost 4 bases and 2 bases respectively, with 15 bases between them. The CDR3 has 15 residues. In germline, CDR1 is SGHRS, CDR2 YFSETQ. This CDR3 reads CASSLATVPNTEAFF. CDR3 nucleotides: TGCGCCAGCAGCCTGGCGACAGTTCCTAACACTGAAGCTTTCTTT.

This clone was observed once. This chain joins TRBV7-3 and TRBJ2-1; no clear D. There are 11 residues in the CDR3. V was pared by 4 bases and J by 10 bases, with 8 bases between. Germline-derived CDR1 and CDR2 are SGHTA and FQGTGA. Here the CDR3 reads CASSSDSEQFF. The CDR3 nucleotides are TGTGCCAGCAGCTCCGACTCGGAGCAGTTCTTC.

The V and J genes are TRBV7-9 and TRBJ2-7; D perhaps matches TRBD1 (6 bases). CDR1 is SEHNR, CDR2 FQNEAQ, per germline (reference sequence). The CDR3 has 13 amino acids. V dropped 5 bases and J dropped 1 base, with 9 bases sitting between them. The CDR3 coding sequence is TGTGCCAGCAGCAGGACAGTATCCTACGAGCAGTACTTC. Amino acid sequence: CASSRTVSYEQYF.

This clone was picked up one time. The rearrangement links TRBV5-1 to TRBJ1-4; no clear D. Between the trimmed V and J ends, which lost 0 bases and 8 bases, there was a span of 14 bases. CDR1 is SGHRS and CDR2 is YFSETQ in the germline V gene. The length of the CDR3 is 15 residues. CDR3 DNA: TGCGCCAGCAGCTTGGCTCAGCAGCGAGGGGAAAAACTGTTTTTT. This translates into CASSLAQQRGEKLFF.

V and J are TRBV29-1 and TRBJ2-5; TRBD1 matches 7 bases. Germline assignment: CDR1 SQVTM and CDR2 ANQGSEA. V shed 4 bases, J shed 1 base, and the junction held 15 bases outside the gene matches. The CDR3 extends over 17 amino acids. CDR3 DNA: TGCAGCGTTGGGGGATCTGTGGACAGGCCCTTCCAAGAGACCCAGTACTTC. This sequence encodes CSVGGSVDRPFQETQYF.

The chain recombines TRBV5-1 with TRBJ2-2; 9 bases map to TRBD2. The CDR3 has 16 amino acids. Germline assignment: CDR1 SGHRS and CDR2 YFSETQ. Germline trimming cut 0 bases from V and 6 bases from J; bases unmatched to any gene: 6. The CDR3 sequence is CASSLGASGVSGELFF. In DNA form, the CDR3 reads TGCGCCAGCAGCTTGGGGGCTAGCGGGGTGTCCGGGGAGCTGTTTTTT.

V is TRBV7-2 and J is TRBJ2-5; 8 bases are shared with TRBD2. The CDR3 sequence is 15 residues long. Unmatched junction bases numbered 7, after V lost 2 bases and J lost 5 bases. From germline, CDR1 is SGHTA and CDR2 FQGNSA. CDR3: CASSLSAGVGETQYF. The CDR3 DNA sequence: TGTGCCAGCAGCTTATCAGCGGGAGTTGGGGAGACCCAGTACTTC. The whole variable domain, filled in from reference TRBV7-2 and TRBJ2-5, reads GAGVSQSPSNKVTEKGKDVELRCDPISGHTALYWYRQSLGQGLEFLIYFQGNSAPDKSGLPSDRFSAERTGGSVSTLTIQRTQQEDSAVYLCASSLSAGVGETQYFGPGTRLLVL.

V is TRBV28 and J is TRBJ2-5; TRBD1 matches 10 bases. The germline gives CDR1 MDHEN, CDR2 SYDVKM. V gave up 10 bases and J gave up 1 base; unmatched junction bases: 6. The CDR3 totals 14 residues. The CDR3 here is CATTGGTSQETQYF. CDR3 bases: TGTGCCACGACAGGGGGCACCTCCCAAGAGACCCAGTACTTC.

The chain links TRBV7-2 to TRBJ2-3; TRBD2 is a possible D gene (6 bases). V was clipped by 4 bases and J by 9 bases, with 14 bases between them. In germline, CDR1 is SGHTA, CDR2 FQGNSA. The CDR3 totals 13 residues. CDR3 loop: CASSSSGTLTQYF. The CDR3, as DNA: TGTGCCAGCAGCTCATCCGGGACTTTAACGCAGTATTTT.

The DNA of the CDR3 is TGTGCCAGCAGCGCGTCAGGGTACGGCTACACCTTC. Encoded protein: CASSASGYGYTF. The genes are TRBV11-3 and TRBJ1-2; maybe TRBD1 (5 bases). Germline V gene sequence: CDR1 SGHNT, CDR2 YENEEA. The V and J ends lost 5 bases and 8 bases respectively, with 12 bases between them. The CDR3 length is 12 residues.

This clone has a handful of counts. CDR3 region: CASSSTYGSPSNQPQHF. The DNA for the CDR3 is TGTGCCAGCTCATCCACGTACGGGTCACCGAGCAATCAGCCCCAGCATTTT. The V call is TRBV18, the J call TRBJ1-5; D gene unclear. The ends were cut back, 5 bases at V and 1 base at J, with 18 bases in the middle. The CDR3 runs to 17 residues. CDR1 and CDR2 from the germline V gene are KGHSH and LQKENI.

This clone is a singleton in its sample. The genes are TRBV24-1 and TRBJ1-1; weak D call: TRBD1 (5 bases). V was trimmed by 8 bases and J by 0 bases, leaving 15 bases between them. Germline-derived CDR1 and CDR2 are KGHDR and SFDVKD. The CDR3 consists of 15 residues. Written as DNA, the CDR3 is TGTGCCACCACACAAGAAAAGGGGATGAACACTGAAGCTTTCTTT. This gives the protein CATTQEKGMNTEAFF.

The V gene is TRBV29-1, the J gene TRBJ2-5; 7 positions match TRBD2. Trimming took 4 bases from V and 7 from J; bases not matched to a gene: 0. Germline CDR1 and CDR2: SQVTM and ANQGSEA. The CDR3 extends over 10 amino acids. The CDR3 here is CSVGGGTQYF. DNA of the CDR3: TGCAGCGTTGGGGGGGGGACCCAGTACTTC.

This clone was seen just once. J is TRBJ2-1 and V is TRBV7-2, with TRBD2 matching over 12 bases. CDR1 is SGHTA, CDR2 FQGNSA, per germline. V dropped 4 bases and J dropped 0; count of bases not matched to a gene: 10. The CDR3 has 19 amino acids. The CDR3 loop reads CASSSRLAGASPSYNEQFF. In nucleotides, the CDR3 is TGTGCCAGCAGCTCCCGACTAGCGGGGGCCTCACCCTCCTACAATGAGCAGTTCTTC. Supplemented by reference TRBV7-2 and TRBJ2-1, the full variable domain reads GAGVSQSPSNKVTEKGKDVELRCDPISGHTALYWYRQSLGQGLEFLIYFQGNSAPDKSGLPSDRFSAERTGGSVSTLTIQRTQQEDSAVYLCASSSRLAGASPSYNEQFFGPGTRLTVL.

The CDR3 region is CASTRQAQMGGYTF. The CDR3 bases are TGCGCCAGCACCCGACAGGCCCAGATGGGGGGCTACACCTTC. The chain recombines TRBV10-2 with TRBJ1-2, with D possibly being TRBD1 (6 bases). Germline CDR1 is WSHSY and CDR2 is SAAADI. V lost 7 bases and J lost 8, with 20 bases in between. The CDR3 sequence is 14 residues long.

The chain combines TRBV6-2 or TRBV6-3 with TRBJ1-5, with a possible D match to TRBD1 (5 bases). V was cut by 2 bases and J by 3 bases, with 11 bases left in between. The CDR3 loop spans 15 amino acids. Germline V lookup: CDR1 MNHEY, CDR2 SVGEGT. The CDR3 loop is CASSYTDSPNQPQHF. The CDR3 nucleotides read TGTGCCAGCAGTTACACTGACAGCCCCAATCAGCCCCAGCATTTT.

The V call is TRBV3-1 (or the pseudogene TRBV3-2), the J call TRBJ2-1; TRBD2 might be the D (6 bases). Deletions cut 0 bases from V and 1 base from J, with 10 bases between. Germline-derived CDR1 and CDR2 are LGHDT and YNNKEL (reference sequence). This CDR3 contains 16 residues. The CDR3 DNA sequence: TGTGCCAGCAGCCAAGATTGGGGGGAATCCTACAATGAGCAGTTCTTC. Its protein product is CASSQDWGESYNEQFF.